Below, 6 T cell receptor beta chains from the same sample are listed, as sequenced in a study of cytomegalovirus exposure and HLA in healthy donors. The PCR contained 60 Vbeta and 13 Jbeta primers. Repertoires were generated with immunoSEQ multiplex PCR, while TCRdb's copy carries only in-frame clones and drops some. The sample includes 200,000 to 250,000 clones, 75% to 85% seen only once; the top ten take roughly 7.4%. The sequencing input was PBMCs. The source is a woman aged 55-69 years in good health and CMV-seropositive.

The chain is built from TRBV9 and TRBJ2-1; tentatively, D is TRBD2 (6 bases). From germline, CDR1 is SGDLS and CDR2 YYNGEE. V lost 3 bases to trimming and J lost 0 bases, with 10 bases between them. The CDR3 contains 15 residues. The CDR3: CASSGGESSYNEQFF. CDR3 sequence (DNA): TGTGCCAGCAGCGGGGGGGAGAGCTCCTACAATGAGCAGTTCTTC.

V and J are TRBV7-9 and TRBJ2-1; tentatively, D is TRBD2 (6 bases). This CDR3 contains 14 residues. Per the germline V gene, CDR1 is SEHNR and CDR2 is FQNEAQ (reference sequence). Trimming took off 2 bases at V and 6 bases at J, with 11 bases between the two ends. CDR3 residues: CASSLRTNGNEQFF. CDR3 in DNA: TGTGCCAGCAGCTTAAGGACTAACGGCAATGAGCAGTTCTTC.

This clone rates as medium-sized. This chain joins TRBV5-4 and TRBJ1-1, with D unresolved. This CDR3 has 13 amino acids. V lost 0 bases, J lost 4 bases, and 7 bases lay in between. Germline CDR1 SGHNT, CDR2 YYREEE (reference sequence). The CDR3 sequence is CASSLAEGTEAFF. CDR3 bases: TGTGCCAGCAGCTTGGCCGAGGGCACTGAAGCTTTCTTT.

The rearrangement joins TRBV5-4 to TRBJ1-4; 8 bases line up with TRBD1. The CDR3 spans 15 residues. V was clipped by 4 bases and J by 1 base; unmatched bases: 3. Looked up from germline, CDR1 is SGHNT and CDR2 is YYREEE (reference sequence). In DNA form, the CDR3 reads TGTGCCAGCAGCGATGGACAGGGAACTAATGAAAAACTGTTTTTT. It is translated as CASSDGQGTNEKLFF. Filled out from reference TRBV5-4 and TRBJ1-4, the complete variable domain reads ETGVTQSPTHLIKTRGQQVTLRCSSQSGHNTVSWYQQALGQGPQFIFQYYREEENGRGNFPPRFSGLQFPNYSSELNVNALELDDSALYLCASSDGQGTNEKLFFGSGTQLSVL.

This CDR3 is CASSLSGTGLNTEAFF. CDR3 nucleotides: TGTGCCAGTAGCCTCTCCGGGACAGGGTTGAACACTGAAGCTTTCTTT. This chain uses TRBV19 with TRBJ1-1; 9 bases map to TRBD1. The CDR3 is 16 residues long. V shed 6 bases and J 0 bases; nucleotides not matched to a gene: 8. Germline values: CDR1 LNHDA, CDR2 SQIVND (reference sequence).

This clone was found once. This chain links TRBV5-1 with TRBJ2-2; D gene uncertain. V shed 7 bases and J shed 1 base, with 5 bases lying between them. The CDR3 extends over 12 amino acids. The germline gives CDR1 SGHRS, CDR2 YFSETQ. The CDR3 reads CASGKNTGELFF. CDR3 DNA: TGCGCCAGCGGCAAGAACACCGGGGAGCTGTTTTTT.